This T cell receptor beta chain was retrieved from a study of control samples from healthy donors and cancer patients. Generated by immunoSEQ multiplex PCR, the TCRdb table keeps only in-frame clones and is missing some. The data show 130,000 to 150,000 clones, roughly 94% seen once. From germline, CDR1 is SGHAT and CDR2 FQNNGV. This CDR3 contains 14 residues. V was cut by 0 bases and J by 7 bases, with 12 bases left in between. The sequencing sample was made of PBMCs. The receptor's source is a man aged 55-75 years with colorectal cancer. The J gene is TRBJ2-5, the V gene TRBV11-2, with D perhaps TRBD2 (6 bases). CDR3 coding DNA: TGTGCCAGCAGCTTAGATGGTCGGGGAGGGACCCAGTACTTC. Protein sequence: CASSLDGRGGTQYF.